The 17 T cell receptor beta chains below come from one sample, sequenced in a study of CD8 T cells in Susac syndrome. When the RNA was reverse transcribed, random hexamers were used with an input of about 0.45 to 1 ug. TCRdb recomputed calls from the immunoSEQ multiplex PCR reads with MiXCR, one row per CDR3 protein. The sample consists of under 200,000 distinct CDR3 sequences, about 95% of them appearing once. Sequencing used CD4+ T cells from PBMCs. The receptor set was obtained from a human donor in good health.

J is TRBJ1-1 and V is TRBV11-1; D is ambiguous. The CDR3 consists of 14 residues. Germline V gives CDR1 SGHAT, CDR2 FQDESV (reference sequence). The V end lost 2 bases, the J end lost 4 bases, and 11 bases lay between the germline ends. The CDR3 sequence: CASSLSDGGTEAFF. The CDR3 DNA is TGTGCCAGCAGCTTATCTGACGGTGGCACTGAAGCTTTCTTT.

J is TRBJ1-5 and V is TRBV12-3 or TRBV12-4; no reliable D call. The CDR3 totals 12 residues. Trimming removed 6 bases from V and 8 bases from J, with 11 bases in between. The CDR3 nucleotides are TGTGCCAGCAGGAGGACTGCTGAGCCCCAGCATTTT. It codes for CASRRTAEPQHF.

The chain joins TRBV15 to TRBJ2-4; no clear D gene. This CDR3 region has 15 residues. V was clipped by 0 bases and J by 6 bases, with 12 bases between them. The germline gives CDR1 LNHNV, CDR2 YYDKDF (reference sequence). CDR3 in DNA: TGTGCCACCAGCAGAGATCCCGACACGCTAAACATTCAGTACTTC. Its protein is CATSRDPDTLNIQYF.

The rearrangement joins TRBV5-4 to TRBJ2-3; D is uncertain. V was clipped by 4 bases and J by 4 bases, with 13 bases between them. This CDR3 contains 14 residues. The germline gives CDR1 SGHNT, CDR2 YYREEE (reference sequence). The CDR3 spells CASSPWTVSDTQYF. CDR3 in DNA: TGTGCCAGCAGCCCTTGGACCGTCTCAGATACGCAGTATTTT.

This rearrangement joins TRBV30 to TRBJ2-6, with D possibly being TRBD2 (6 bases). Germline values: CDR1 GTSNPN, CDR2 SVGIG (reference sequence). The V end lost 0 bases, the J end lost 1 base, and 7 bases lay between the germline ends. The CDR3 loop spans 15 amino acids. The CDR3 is CAWSVGGSGANVLTF. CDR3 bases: TGTGCCTGGAGTGTTGGGGGGTCTGGGGCCAACGTCCTGACTTTC.

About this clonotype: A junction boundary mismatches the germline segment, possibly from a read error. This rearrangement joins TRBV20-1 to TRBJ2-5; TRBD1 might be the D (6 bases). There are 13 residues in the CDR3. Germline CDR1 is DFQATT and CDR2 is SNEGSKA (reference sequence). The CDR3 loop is CSARVGAQETQYF. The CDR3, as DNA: TGCAGTGCCAGAGTGGGGGCCCAAGAGACCCAGTACTTC.

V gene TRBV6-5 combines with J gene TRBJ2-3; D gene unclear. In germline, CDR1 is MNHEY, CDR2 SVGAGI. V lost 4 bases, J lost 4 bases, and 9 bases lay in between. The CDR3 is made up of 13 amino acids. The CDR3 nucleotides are TGTGCCAGCAGTTCCCCGGGCCCAGATACGCAGTATTTT. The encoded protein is CASSSPGPDTQYF.

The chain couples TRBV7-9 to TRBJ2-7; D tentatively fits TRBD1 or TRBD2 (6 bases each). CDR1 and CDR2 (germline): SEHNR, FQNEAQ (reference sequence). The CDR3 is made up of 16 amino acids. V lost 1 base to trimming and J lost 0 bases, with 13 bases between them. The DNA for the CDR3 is TGTGCCAGCAGCTTAGAGGAGGGGACATTCTCCTACGAGCAGTACTTC. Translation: CASSLEEGTFSYEQYF.

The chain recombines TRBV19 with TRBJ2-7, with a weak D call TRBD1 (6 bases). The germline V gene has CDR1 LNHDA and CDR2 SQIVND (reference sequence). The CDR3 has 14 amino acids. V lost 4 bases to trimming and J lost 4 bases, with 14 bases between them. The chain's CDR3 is CASSTGASSYEQYF. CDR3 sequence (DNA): TGTGCCAGTAGTACAGGGGCCTCCTCTTACGAGCAGTACTTC. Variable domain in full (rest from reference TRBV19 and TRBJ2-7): DGGITQSPKYLFRKEGQNVTLSCEQNLNHDAMYWYRQDPGQGLRLIYYSQIVNDFQKGDIAEGYSVSREKKESFPLTVTSAQKNPTAFYLCASSTGASSYEQYFGPGTRLTVT.

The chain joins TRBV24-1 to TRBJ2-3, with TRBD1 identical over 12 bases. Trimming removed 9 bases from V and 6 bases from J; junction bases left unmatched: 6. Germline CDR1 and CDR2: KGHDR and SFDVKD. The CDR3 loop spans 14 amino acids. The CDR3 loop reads CATGDRGHSDTQYF. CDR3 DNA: TGTGCCACCGGGGACAGGGGGCATTCGGATACGCAGTATTTT.

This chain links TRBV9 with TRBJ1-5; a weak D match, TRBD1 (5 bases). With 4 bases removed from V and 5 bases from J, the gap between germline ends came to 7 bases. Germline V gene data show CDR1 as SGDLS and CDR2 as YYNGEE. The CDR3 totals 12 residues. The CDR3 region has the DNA TGTGCCAGCAGCACGGGGGATCAGCCCCAGCATTTT. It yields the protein CASSTGDQPQHF.

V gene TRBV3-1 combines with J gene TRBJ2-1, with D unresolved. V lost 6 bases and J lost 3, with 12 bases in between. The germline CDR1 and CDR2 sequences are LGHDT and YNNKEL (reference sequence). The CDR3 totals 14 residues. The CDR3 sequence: CASSRTTLYNEQFF. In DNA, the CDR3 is TGTGCCAGCAGTCGAACGACACTCTACAATGAGCAGTTCTTC.

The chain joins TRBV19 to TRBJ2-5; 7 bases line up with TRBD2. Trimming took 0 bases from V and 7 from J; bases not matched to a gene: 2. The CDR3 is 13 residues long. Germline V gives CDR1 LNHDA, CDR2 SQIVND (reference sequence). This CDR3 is CASSIEGRGTQYF. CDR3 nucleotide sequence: TGTGCCAGTAGTATAGAAGGGAGGGGGACCCAGTACTTC. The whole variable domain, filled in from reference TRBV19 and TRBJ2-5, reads DGGITQSPKYLFRKEGQNVTLSCEQNLNHDAMYWYRQDPGQGLRLIYYSQIVNDFQKGDIAEGYSVSREKKESFPLTVTSAQKNPTAFYLCASSIEGRGTQYFGPGTRLLVL.

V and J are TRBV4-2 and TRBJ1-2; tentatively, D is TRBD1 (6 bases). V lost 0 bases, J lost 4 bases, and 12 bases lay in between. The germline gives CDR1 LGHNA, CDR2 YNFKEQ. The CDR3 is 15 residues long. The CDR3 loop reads CASSQEVSGAYGYTF. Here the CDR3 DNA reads TGTGCCAGCAGCCAAGAAGTATCGGGGGCCTATGGCTACACCTTC.

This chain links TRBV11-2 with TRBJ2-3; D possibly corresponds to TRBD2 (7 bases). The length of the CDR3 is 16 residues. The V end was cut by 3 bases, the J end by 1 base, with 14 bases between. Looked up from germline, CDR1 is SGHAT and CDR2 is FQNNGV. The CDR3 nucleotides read TGTGCCAGCAGCTTGTGGGGGGGGGCCGGCACAGATACGCAGTATTTT. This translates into CASSLWGGAGTDTQYF.

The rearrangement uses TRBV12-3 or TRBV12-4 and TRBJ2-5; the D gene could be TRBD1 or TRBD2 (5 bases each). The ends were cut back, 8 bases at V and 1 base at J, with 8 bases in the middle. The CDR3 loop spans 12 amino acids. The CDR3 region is CASRGFQETQYF. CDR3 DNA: TGTGCCAGCCGGGGCTTCCAAGAGACCCAGTACTTC.

CDR3 sequence reads: CSVESGQGSTIQYF. CDR3 DNA: TGCAGCGTTGAGTCTGGGCAGGGATCGACCATTCAGTACTTC. The chain joins TRBV29-1 to TRBJ2-4; TRBD1 might be the D (5 bases). V was shortened by 3 bases and J by 9 bases, with 18 bases between the two germline ends. There are 14 residues in the CDR3. CDR1 and CDR2 (germline): SQVTM, ANQGSEA.